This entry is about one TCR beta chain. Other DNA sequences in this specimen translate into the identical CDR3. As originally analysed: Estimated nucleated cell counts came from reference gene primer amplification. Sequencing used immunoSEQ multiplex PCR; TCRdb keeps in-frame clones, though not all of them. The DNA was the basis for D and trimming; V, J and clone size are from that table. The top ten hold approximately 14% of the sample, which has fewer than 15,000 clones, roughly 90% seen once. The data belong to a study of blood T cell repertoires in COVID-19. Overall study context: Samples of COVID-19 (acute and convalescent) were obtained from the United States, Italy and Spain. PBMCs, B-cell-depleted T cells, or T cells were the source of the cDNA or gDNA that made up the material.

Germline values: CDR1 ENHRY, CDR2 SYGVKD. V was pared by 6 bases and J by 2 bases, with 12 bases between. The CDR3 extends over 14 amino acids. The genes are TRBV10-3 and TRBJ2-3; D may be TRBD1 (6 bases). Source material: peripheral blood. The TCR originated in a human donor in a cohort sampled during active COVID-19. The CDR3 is CAISRGTNTDTQYF. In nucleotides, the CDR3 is TGTGCCATCAGCCGTGGGACAAACACAGATACGCAGTATTTT.